This TCR beta chain was sequenced in a study of prognosis after radiotherapy for stage I lung cancer. Study in general: Histologically, the tumors comprised squamous cell carcinoma in several patients and adenocarcinoma in twelve.

Peripheral blood, six milliliters per draw, was collected at each of two time points. Amplicons of TCR beta CDR3 were generated from genomic DNA by two-round multiplex PCR. The first PCR round targeted every TRBV and TRBJ gene with specific primers. TCRdb reanalysed the multiplex PCR reads using MiXCR and keeps one entry per CDR3 protein. The sample has under 13,000 distinct CDR3 sequences; 45% to 65% are singletons. General observations from the study: It was in patients who developed distant metastases that Shannon entropy after stereotactic body radiation therapy was lower.

As regards this clonotype: The target antigen is unknown.

Sample: PBMCs, taken before or after stereotactic body radiation therapy (not recorded which). This sequence originates from a donor aged 50 or older with non-small cell lung cancer.

The CDR3 here is CASSPRGSDTGELFF. CDR3 DNA sequence: TGTGCCAGCAGTCCCCGGGGCAGCGACACCGGGGAGCTGTTTTTT. V gene TRBV27 combines with J gene TRBJ2-2; D possibly matches TRBD1 or TRBD2 (5 bases each). CDR3 length equals 15 residues. Trimming took off 5 bases at V and 3 bases at J, with 13 bases between the two ends. CDR1 MNHEY and CDR2 SMNVEV come from the germline V gene (reference sequence).